Listed below are T cell receptor beta chains from one sample, sequenced in a study of human CD4 T cells and Enterobacteriaceae. The data were produced by immunoSEQ multiplex PCR, yet TCRdb's version contains in-frame clones alone and is incomplete. Here the sample spans about 27,000 clones, 70% to 90% being singletons. Material: memory CD4+ T cells from blood. The receptors shown here come from a human donor in good health. Both conserved end residues are part of each CDR3. Fields, in order: J gene, D gene, V gene, clone size, CDR3 protein, CDR3 DNA. A D gene is named only where the DNA matches it firmly. The listing skips clone size in some rows; elsewhere it reads once, few, many or a size class.

TRBJ1-4 | - | TRBV2 | - | CASRRDGADIVNEKLFF | TGTGCCAGCCGTCGGGACGGCGCTGATATCGTTAATGAAAAACTGTTTTTT
TRBJ2-2 | - | TRBV19 | - | CASNWIKTGELFF | TGTGCCAGTAACTGGATTAAGACCGGGGAGCTGTTTTTT
TRBJ1-2 | - | TRBV28 | - | CASTEGSYYGYTF | TGTGCCAGCACCGAGGGGTCCTACTATGGCTACACCTTC
TRBJ1-1 | TRBD1 | TRBV5-4 | few | CASSPYRGRNTEAFF | TGTGCCAGCAGCCCCTACAGGGGGCGGAACACTGAAGCTTTCTTT
TRBJ2-1 | - | TRBV25-1 | - | CASSGPPSSGNGEQFF | TGTGCCAGCAGTGGTCCGCCCTCCAGCGGCAACGGTGAGCAGTTCTTC
TRBJ2-1 | - | TRBV6-5 | - | CASSKQGNRNEQFF | TGTGCCAGCAGTAAACAGGGTAATCGCAATGAGCAGTTCTTC
TRBJ2-3 | - | TRBV19 | - | CASSTGTRQADTQYF | TGTGCCAGTAGCACCGGGACCAGACAGGCAGATACGCAGTATTTT
TRBJ2-5 | - | TRBV7-2 | - | CASSLGTGPETQYF | TGTGCCAGCAGCTTAGGAACAGGTCCAGAGACCCAGTACTTC
TRBJ2-7 | - | TRBV19 | - | CASMGDTSYEQYF | TGTGCCAGTATGGGGGACACCAGCTACGAGCAGTACTTC
TRBJ1-3 | - | TRBV6-6 | - | CASSSRGLSGNTIYF | TGTGCCAGCAGTTCGCGTGGGCTCTCTGGAAACACCATATATTTT
TRBJ2-3 | TRBD2 | TRBV25-1 | - | CASSALAGGRIGADTQYF | TGTGCCAGCAGTGCCCTAGCGGGAGGCAGGATTGGCGCAGATACGCAGTATTTT
TRBJ1-1 | TRBD1 | TRBV6-6 | few | CATRQGSNTEAFF | TGTGCCACCCGACAGGGTTCGAACACTGAAGCTTTCTTT
TRBJ2-1 | - | TRBV19 | once | CASSIGQQVGQDNEQFF | TGTGCCAGTAGTATAGGCCAACAGGTCGGGCAGGACAATGAGCAGTTCTTC
TRBJ2-7 | - | TRBV19 | - | CASSPGTAPYEQYF | TGTGCCAGTAGTCCCGGGACTGCCCCCTACGAGCAGTACTTC
TRBJ2-1 | TRBD2 | TRBV11-2 | once | CASSLYLAGGSLVEQFF | TGTGCCAGCAGCTTATACCTAGCGGGAGGGTCTTTGGTGGAGCAGTTCTTC
TRBJ2-5 | TRBD2 | TRBV9 | once | CASSPLGTSGMETQYF | TGTGCCAGCAGCCCTCTCGGGACTAGCGGGATGGAGACCCAGTACTTC
TRBJ2-7 | TRBD2 | TRBV2 | once | CASSRTSGGDEQYF | TGTGCCAGCAGCCGGACTAGCGGGGGGGACGAGCAGTACTTC
TRBJ2-7 | - | TRBV15 | - | CATSRDRSGYEQYF | TGTGCCACCAGCAGAGATCGGAGCGGATACGAGCAGTACTTC
TRBJ2-4 | TRBD2 | TRBV19 | - | CASSILQFLAGGSKNIQYF | TGTGCCAGTAGTATCCTTCAGTTCCTAGCGGGAGGTTCCAAAAACATTCAGTACTTC
TRBJ2-1 | - | TRBV11-2 | - | CASSLPGRRGNEQFF | TGTGCCAGCAGCTTACCCGGGAGAAGGGGTAATGAGCAGTTCTTC
TRBJ2-5 | - | TRBV6-5 | - | CASSKPGIQGTQYF | TGTGCCAGCAGTAAACCGGGAATACAGGGGACCCAGTACTTC
TRBJ2-7 | TRBD1 | TRBV14 | - | CASSQVRTGVRYF | TGTGCCAGCAGCCAAGTCCGGACAGGAGTACGGTACTTC
TRBJ1-4 | - | TRBV7-8 | - | CASSSYRIPVNEKLFF | TGTGCCAGCAGCTCTTACAGAATCCCCGTTAATGAAAAACTGTTTTTT
TRBJ2-2 | - | TRBV5-1 | - | CASRPENTGELFF | TGCGCCAGCAGGCCCGAGAACACCGGGGAGCTGTTTTTT
TRBJ2-7 | TRBD1 | TRBV6-5 | - | CATRTGQLEQYF | TGTGCCACTCGGACAGGGCAACTCGAGCAGTACTTC
TRBJ2-5 | TRBD1 | TRBV28 | - | CATQGDPKGETQYF | TGTGCCACCCAGGGGGACCCAAAGGGAGAGACCCAGTACTTC
TRBJ1-3 | TRBD1 | TRBV5-4 | - | CASSLDPGGGNTIYF | TGTGCCAGCAGCTTGGACCCAGGGGGTGGAAACACCATATATTTT
TRBJ1-5 | - | TRBV7-2 | - | CASSLSYQPQHF | TGTGCCAGCAGCTTATCGTATCAGCCCCAGCATTTT
TRBJ2-2 | - | TRBV6-1 | - | CASLGTRPSGELFF | TGTGCCAGTTTAGGGACCCGGCCGTCCGGGGAGCTGTTTTTT
TRBJ2-2 | - | TRBV5-1 | - | CASSFDGPTGELFF | TGCGCCAGCAGCTTCGACGGTCCAACCGGGGAGCTGTTTTTT
TRBJ1-5 | TRBD1 | TRBV30 | few | CAWSKDRVNQPQHF | TGTGCCTGGAGCAAGGACAGGGTCAATCAGCCCCAGCATTTT
TRBJ2-3 | TRBD1 | TRBV9 | - | CASSVRDSHTDTQYF | TGTGCCAGCAGCGTCCGGGACAGCCACACAGATACGCAGTATTTT
TRBJ2-5 | - | TRBV5-1 | - | CASSTHRETQYF | TGCGCCAGCAGCACCCACCGGGAGACCCAGTACTTC
TRBJ2-1 | - | TRBV18 | - | CASSPLRNEQFF | TGTGCCAGCTCACCCCTAAGAAATGAGCAGTTCTTC
TRBJ2-5 | - | TRBV6-1 | - | CASSEDSPARGRETQYF | TGTGCCAGCAGTGAAGACTCCCCGGCCCGAGGACGAGAGACCCAGTACTTC
TRBJ2-7 | - | TRBV27 | - | CASSLSPLFEQYF | TGTGCCAGCAGTTTAAGCCCCCTATTCGAGCAGTACTTC
TRBJ2-7 | - | TRBV2 | - | CASSEWNEQYF | TGTGCCAGCAGTGAGTGGAACGAGCAGTACTTC
TRBJ2-2 | TRBD1 | TRBV28 | - | CASSLATGAGELFF | TGTGCCAGCAGCCTCGCGACAGGGGCCGGGGAGCTGTTTTTT
TRBJ1-4 | TRBD1 | TRBV27 | - | CASRGQGAGEKLFF | TGTGCCAGCAGGGGACAGGGGGCAGGTGAAAAACTGTTTTTT
TRBJ1-2 | TRBD1 | TRBV19 | once | CASSIAPPGQGSYGYTF | TGTGCCAGTAGTATAGCGCCTCCGGGACAGGGATCCTATGGCTACACCTTC